This T cell receptor (beta chain) was sequenced for a study of spatial heterogeneity in lung cancer. Turning to the study itself: Sequence detection consistently recorded a greater number of beta-chain than alpha-chain sequences. Study-level findings and limits: In tumor T cells, estimated coverage reached around 7% for alpha chains and approximately 12% for beta chains. How many expanded intratumoral alpha and beta TCRs were present tracked the tumor mutation count, which was a count of nonsynonymous mutations.

TCRdb passed the 5' RACE reads through MiXCR, listing each CDR3 protein once. The sample includes about 27,000 distinct CDR3 sequences, approximately 7% of them seen just once. V was clipped by 4 bases and J by 7 bases, with 8 bases between them. Germline loops: CDR1 MDHEN, CDR2 SYDVKM. CDR3 length equals 12 residues. About this clonotype: Its antigen is unidentified.

Time point indicated: sample taken at primary tumor resection. The sequence was obtained from a male donor with early-stage non-small cell lung cancer. The chain is built from TRBV28 and TRBJ1-5; no definite D call. The sequenced sample was lung tumor tissue, obtained at surgery. CDR3 nucleotides: TGTGCCAGCAGTTCCCCGGGGCAGCCCCAGCATTTT. It is translated as CASSSPGQPQHF. Filled out from reference TRBV28 and TRBJ1-5, the complete variable domain reads DVKVTQSSRYLVKRTGEKVFLECVQDMDHENMFWYRQDPGLGLRLIYFSYDVKMKEKGDIPEGYSVSREKKERFSLILESASTNQTSMYLCASSSPGQPQHFGDGTRLSIL.